The 25 T cell receptor beta chains below all came from one sample that was sequenced in a study of Graves' ophthalmopathy and Graves' hyperthyroidism. Amplified TCR beta CDR3 regions were obtained using RNA transcripts as template. Second-round multiplex PCR followed a first-round RT-PCR using HTBI primers. Each CDR3 protein is one row after TCRdb ran MiXCR on the multiplex PCR reads. The sample records around 1.1 million distinct CDR3 sequences, less than 45% being singletons. The sequenced sample consisted of peripheral blood or thyroid tissue (not recorded which). The receptors come from an adult man with Graves' hyperthyroidism.

This clonotype was seen at least ten times. The chain joins TRBV5-1 to TRBJ1-1; D is possibly TRBD1 (6 bases). CDR3 length: 13 amino acids. CDR1 and CDR2 (germline): SGHRS, YFSETQ. The V end was cut by 4 bases, the J end by 3 bases, with 10 bases between. DNA for the CDR3: TGCGCCAGCAGCACAGCAGGGGACACTGAAGCTTTCTTT. It yields the protein CASSTAGDTEAFF.

This chain links TRBV7-8 with TRBJ1-1, with a possible D match to TRBD1 (6 bases). Germline assignment: CDR1 SGHVS and CDR2 FQNEAQ. The CDR3 contains 15 residues. Trimming took 5 bases from V and 5 from J, leaving 18 bases between them. CDR3 nucleotide sequence: TGTGCCAGCAGCCAGGAACAGGGTGATTATACTGAAGCTTTCTTT. Amino acids: CASSQEQGDYTEAFF.

This clonotype was counted between two and nine times. This sequence joins TRBV11-3 and TRBJ1-1, with a weak D call TRBD1 (5 bases). The germline gives CDR1 SGHNT, CDR2 YENEEA. Trimming shortened V by 7 bases and J by 1 base, and 16 bases separated the two germline ends. This CDR3 has 15 residues. The CDR3 reads CASTSVAGQNTEAFF. DNA of the CDR3: TGTGCCAGCACCTCAGTCGCGGGGCAGAACACTGAAGCTTTCTTT.

V is TRBV20-1 and J is TRBJ1-3; possible D gene TRBD1, 6 bases. The CDR3 has 12 amino acids. The V and J ends lost 4 bases and 3 bases respectively, with 7 bases between them. Germline lookup yields CDR1 DFQATT and CDR2 SNEGSKA (reference sequence). The CDR3 DNA sequence: TGCAGTGCTATCAGGGGTGGAAACACCATATATTTT. Protein: CSAIRGGNTIYF.

This clonotype was found once. The rearrangement joins TRBV7-2 to TRBJ1-4; D is uncertain. V was cut by 0 bases and J by 2 bases, with 16 bases left in between. Germline CDR1 and CDR2: SGHTA and FQGNSA. The CDR3 has 18 residues. DNA for the CDR3: TGTGCCAGCAGCTTAGCCCGAGTGGGCATCGGGACTAATGAAAAACTGTTTTTT. This encodes CASSLARVGIGTNEKLFF. The complete variable domain, with remaining parts taken from reference TRBV7-2 and TRBJ1-4, reads GAGVSQSPSNKVTEKGKDVELRCDPISGHTALYWYRQSLGQGLEFLIYFQGNSAPDKSGLPSDRFSAERTGGSVSTLTIQRTQQEDSAVYLCASSLARVGIGTNEKLFFGSGTQLSVL.

The table lists this clonotype with many counts. The chain employs TRBV20-1 and TRBJ1-4; a weak D match, TRBD1 (6 bases). The CDR3 is made up of 17 amino acids. V was trimmed by 2 bases and J by 1 base, leaving 17 bases between them. Germline-derived CDR1 and CDR2 are DFQATT and SNEGSKA (reference sequence). Here the CDR3 DNA reads TGCAGTGCTAGAAAGGGCAGGGGCCCAGTAACTAATGAAAAACTGTTTTTT. Its protein product is CSARKGRGPVTNEKLFF.

This chain links TRBV5-1 with TRBJ1-2; the D gene is possibly TRBD1 (5 bases). This CDR3 has 13 residues. The germline CDR1 and CDR2 sequences are SGHRS and YFSETQ. V gave up 4 bases and J gave up 4 bases, with 11 bases separating them. CDR3 nucleotides: TGCGCCAGCAGCATACAGGTATCCTATGGCTACACCTTC. It is translated as CASSIQVSYGYTF.

This clonotype was counted at least ten times. The chain links TRBV6-5 to TRBJ1-2; TRBD1 might be the D (5 bases). CDR1 and CDR2 (germline): MNHEY, SVGAGI. With 6 bases removed from V and 6 bases from J, the gap between germline ends came to 20 bases. The CDR3 is made up of 15 amino acids. DNA of the CDR3: TGTGCCAGCAGCAAGCGGCCAGGGAGCTCTAATGGCTACACCTTC. Translation: CASSKRPGSSNGYTF.

Many counts were recorded for this clonotype. The junction shows a germline mismatch at one end, possibly a read error. The V gene is TRBV5-1, the J gene TRBJ1-1; D remains unclear. The CDR3 totals 13 residues. Per germline, CDR1 SGHRS and CDR2 YFSETQ. The DNA for the CDR3 is TGTGCCAGCAGTTTAAGCATGAACACTGAAGCTTTCTTT. Translating gives CASSLSMNTEAFF. The complete variable domain, with remaining parts taken from reference TRBV5-1 and TRBJ1-1, reads KAGVTQTPRYLIKTRGQQVTLSCSPISGHRSVSWYQQTPGQGLQFLFEYFSETQRNKGNFPGRFSGRQFSNSRSEMNVSTLELGDSALYLCASSLSMNTEAFFGQGTRLTVV.

This clonotype appeared a few times. The chain employs TRBV5-1 and TRBJ1-2; D might be TRBD1 (5 bases). V was clipped by 0 bases and J by 4 bases, with 22 bases between them. Looked up from germline, CDR1 is SGHRS and CDR2 is YFSETQ. This CDR3 is built from 18 residues. CDR3 region: CASSLASSAKDGAYGYTF. CDR3 DNA: TGCGCCAGCAGCTTGGCCTCGTCAGCTAAAGATGGGGCCTATGGCTACACCTTC.

For this clonotype: A read error is possible here, since a much larger clone lies one base away. This chain uses TRBV10-3 with TRBJ2-7; D gene unclear. CDR3 size: 14 residues. Germline V gene sequence: CDR1 ENHRY, CDR2 SYGVKD. Trimming took 3 bases from V and 5 from J, leaving 14 bases between them. Written as DNA, the CDR3 is TGTGCCATCAGTGAAGGCAGACTCAACGACGAGCAGTACTTC. It is translated as CAISEGRLNDEQYF.

This clonotype was found a few times. The chain links TRBV6-2 or TRBV6-3 to TRBJ2-5; 7 bases map to TRBD2. The CDR3 is 15 residues long. CDR1 and CDR2 (germline): MNHEY, SVGEGT. V was pared by 6 bases and J by 3 bases, with 10 bases of the junction left unmatched. The CDR3 bases are TGTGCCAGCAGAACATTCCGGGACTACAAAGAGACCCAGTACTTC. It encodes CASRTFRDYKETQYF.

The chain uses TRBV2 and TRBJ1-1; TRBD1 is a possible D gene (5 bases). This CDR3 has 14 residues. The germline V gene encodes CDR1 SNHLY and CDR2 FYNNEI. V gave up 6 bases and J gave up 3 bases, with 14 bases separating them. The CDR3 nucleotides are TGTGCCAGCAGACCGTCCCGGGGGGACACTGAAGCTTTCTTT. It codes for CASRPSRGDTEAFF.

This clonotype was picked up many times. In nucleotides, the CDR3 is TGTGCCAGCAGCCAACAGGTTGAAGCTTTCTTT. Amino acids: CASSQQVEAFF. The chain links TRBV7-9 to TRBJ1-1; possible D gene TRBD1, 5 bases. This CDR3 spans 11 amino acids. CDR1 SEHNR and CDR2 FQNEAQ come from the germline V gene (reference sequence). V was clipped by 5 bases and J by 7 bases, with 8 bases between them.

This clonotype occurred a few times. The chain employs TRBV19 and TRBJ2-2; TRBD2 agrees at 9 bases. Germline V gene sequence: CDR1 LNHDA, CDR2 SQIVND (reference sequence). The CDR3 sequence is 15 residues long. J was trimmed by 5 bases and V by 9 bases; bases with no gene match: 10. The CDR3 sequence: CASRVLAGGTGELFF. The CDR3 DNA reads as TGTGCCAGCAGGGTACTAGCGGGTGGAACCGGGGAGCTGTTTTTT. The full variable domain, its missing parts supplied by reference TRBV19 and TRBJ2-2, is DGGITQSPKYLFRKEGQNVTLSCEQNLNHDAMYWYRQDPGQGLRLIYYSQIVNDFQKGDIAEGYSVSREKKESFPLTVTSAQKNPTAFYLCASRVLAGGTGELFFGEGSRLTVL.

This clonotype was observed many times. The chain carries TRBV15 and TRBJ1-4; D remains ambiguous. CDR1 and CDR2 (germline): LNHNV, YYDKDF (reference sequence). V was pared by 6 bases and J by 7 bases, with 18 bases between. The CDR3 contains 15 residues. The CDR3 region is CATSTQNLAGEKLFF. In DNA, the CDR3 is TGTGCCACCAGTACACAAAATCTGGCAGGTGAAAAACTGTTTTTT.

The genes are TRBV2 and TRBJ1-1; 8 positions match TRBD1. V gave up 6 bases and J gave up 7 bases; unmatched junction bases: 16. Germline loops: CDR1 SNHLY, CDR2 FYNNEI. The CDR3 spans 16 residues. The CDR3 DNA sequence: TGTGCCAGCAGCCCTAACCCCCGACAGGGGTTTAGTGAAGCTTTCTTT. Protein product: CASSPNPRQGFSEAFF.

This clonotype was seen a handful of times. The chain employs TRBV5-1 and TRBJ2-7, with D possibly matching TRBD1 (6 bases). Germline CDR1 is SGHRS and CDR2 is YFSETQ. This CDR3 has 14 residues. The ends were cut back, 4 bases at V and 7 bases at J, with 18 bases in the middle. DNA of the CDR3: TGCGCCAGCAGCGACCGGGACACCCTTCGGGAGCAGTACTTC. Amino acids: CASSDRDTLREQYF.

The chain employs TRBV5-1 and TRBJ2-7; D possibly corresponds to TRBD1 (5 bases). This CDR3 region has 14 residues. Germline-derived CDR1 and CDR2 are SGHRS and YFSETQ. V lost 5 bases, J lost 0 bases, and 12 bases lay in between. This CDR3 is CASREQGSSYEQYF. In DNA form, the CDR3 reads TGCGCCAGCAGAGAGCAGGGAAGCTCCTACGAGCAGTACTTC.

This rearrangement joins TRBV15 to TRBJ1-2; D call uncertain. Germline values: CDR1 LNHNV, CDR2 YYDKDF (reference sequence). CDR3 length equals 14 residues. V shed 3 bases and J shed 6 bases, with 14 bases lying between them. The CDR3 region is CATSSVRAADGYTF. The CDR3 bases are TGTGCCACCAGCAGCGTTAGGGCTGCGGATGGCTACACCTTC.

This clonotype was counted a single time. This chain links TRBV15 with TRBJ1-6, with 8 bases identical to TRBD1. Germline loops: CDR1 LNHNV, CDR2 YYDKDF (reference sequence). J lost 1 base, V lost 11 bases, and 7 bases had no gene match. The CDR3 consists of 15 residues. The DNA for the CDR3 is TGTGCCTCCTCCCGGGACAGGTCCTATAATTCACCCCTCCACTTT. Residues: CASSRDRSYNSPLHF.

The chain joins TRBV29-1 to TRBJ1-1, with D possibly TRBD1 on 5 matching bases. From germline, CDR1 is SQVTM and CDR2 ANQGSEA. The CDR3 covers 15 residues. Trimming took off 1 base at V and 4 bases at J, with 16 bases between the two ends. CDR3 protein: CSVEGGRGLSTEAFF. The CDR3, as DNA: TGCAGCGTTGAAGGGGGGAGGGGTCTGAGCACTGAAGCTTTCTTT.

This clonotype came up many times. V usage is TRBV7-8 and J usage is TRBJ2-7, with 13 bases identical to TRBD2. The V gene end was trimmed by 5 bases and the J gene end by 2 bases; junction bases not matched to a gene: 6. Germline CDR1 is SGHVS and CDR2 is FQNEAQ. The length of the CDR3 is 16 residues. In DNA form, the CDR3 reads TGTGCCAGCAGCCCGCCGGGACTAGCGGGGCCCTACGAGCAGTACTTC. This sequence encodes CASSPPGLAGPYEQYF.

This clonotype was seen repeatedly, ten times or more. V is TRBV20-1 and J is TRBJ2-7; D is uncertain. Germline-derived CDR1 and CDR2 are DFQATT and SNEGSKA (reference sequence). The V and J ends lost 3 bases and 4 bases respectively, with 16 bases between them. There are 14 residues in the CDR3. The CDR3 DNA reads as TGCAGTGCTAGCCCCTGGGTAGGCTCGTACGAGCAGTACTTC. The encoded protein is CSASPWVGSYEQYF.

This clonotype occurred many times. The CDR3: CSASAVGGYTEAFF. CDR3 DNA sequence: TGCAGTGCTAGTGCCGTCGGGGGGTACACTGAAGCTTTCTTT. The rearrangement uses TRBV20-1 and TRBJ1-1, with D possibly TRBD1 on 5 matching bases. Germline V gene data show CDR1 as DFQATT and CDR2 as SNEGSKA (reference sequence). The CDR3 contains 14 residues. The V end lost 3 bases, the J end lost 3 bases, and 14 bases lay between the germline ends.